The 31 T cell receptor beta chains below were found in one sample sequenced in a study of radiotherapy plus CTLA-4 blockade in lung cancer. Sequencing was performed with immunoSEQ multiplex PCR; in TCRdb, only in-frame clones are kept and a portion is missing. The sample includes just under 60,000 clones, 70% to 80% of them seen just once. The material was peripheral blood, obtained from a patient treated with radiotherapy plus ipilimumab. The source of these receptors is a human donor with non-small cell lung cancer who had a partial response to radiotherapy plus ipilimumab.

The rearrangement joins TRBV7-2 to TRBJ2-7; 7 bases map to TRBD1. Unmatched junction bases numbered 2, after V lost 5 bases and J lost 1 base. The CDR3 covers 13 residues. CDR1 SGHTA and CDR2 FQGNSA come from the germline V gene. The CDR3 here is CASSDRASYEQYF. CDR3 bases: TGTGCCAGCAGCGACAGGGCTTCCTACGAGCAGTACTTC.

V gene TRBV10-1 combines with J gene TRBJ2-1, with TRBD2 matching over 9 bases. With V trimmed by 0 bases and J by 5 bases, 5 bases remained unmatched. Germline V CDR1 and CDR2: WNHNN, SYGVQD (reference sequence). This CDR3 has 16 amino acids. In DNA form, the CDR3 reads TGCGCCAGCAGTGAGTCGCGGCTAGCGGGAAACAATGAGCAGTTCTTC. This codes for CASSESRLAGNNEQFF.

The gene calls are TRBV5-6 and TRBJ1-3; D may be TRBD1 (6 bases). CDR3 length: 15 amino acids. Trimming removed 4 bases from V and 0 bases from J, with 11 bases in between. Germline CDR1 SGHDT, CDR2 YYEEEE. The CDR3 sequence is CASSRDTSSGNTIYF. The CDR3 DNA follows: TGTGCCAGCAGCAGGGACACTAGCTCTGGAAACACCATATATTTT.

J is TRBJ1-1 and V is TRBV5-4; 7 nucleotides align to TRBD1. The germline V gene encodes CDR1 SGHNT and CDR2 YYREEE (reference sequence). V was pared by 4 bases and J by 8 bases, with 5 bases of the junction left unmatched. This CDR3 has 12 residues. This chain's CDR3 is CASSRQGPEAFF. In DNA, the CDR3 is TGTGCCAGCAGCCGACAGGGACCCGAAGCTTTCTTT.

The chain is built from TRBV10-2 and TRBJ1-1; D gene unclear. Trimming removed 9 bases from V and 5 bases from J, with 16 bases in between. The germline gives CDR1 WSHSY, CDR2 SAAADI. CDR3 length equals 13 residues. The CDR3 nucleotides are TGCGCCAGTCGATTCGGGAGCGCAACTGAAGCTTTCTTT. Translating it yields CASRFGSATEAFF.

This clone turned up a few times. The rearrangement links TRBV7-9 to TRBJ2-1; 7 bases match TRBD1. The CDR3 is made up of 15 amino acids. The germline CDR1 and CDR2 sequences are SEHNR and FQNEAQ (reference sequence). V dropped 5 bases and J dropped 4; count of bases not matched to a gene: 8. This CDR3 reads CASSPRDRFYNEQFF. CDR3 coding DNA: TGTGCCAGCAGCCCCCGGGACAGATTTTACAATGAGCAGTTCTTC.

This clone has more than one count but fewer than ten. This CDR3 is CAWSQLGTGRGEKLFF. The CDR3 coding sequence is TGTGCCTGGAGCCAACTTGGGACAGGGAGAGGTGAAAAACTGTTTTTT. The chain uses TRBV30 and TRBJ1-4; the match to TRBD1 covers 9 bases. The CDR3 spans 16 residues. The J segment lost 7 bases and the V segment lost 3 bases, leaving 12 bases of the junction unmatched. The germline gives CDR1 GTSNPN, CDR2 SVGIG (reference sequence). The variable domain in full, with the rest retrieved from reference TRBV30 and TRBJ1-4, is SQTIHQWPATLVQPVGSPLSLECTVEGTSNPNLYWYRQAAGRGLQLLFYSVGIGQISSEVPQNLSASRPQDRQFILSSKKLLLSDSGFYLCAWSQLGTGRGEKLFFGSGTQLSVL.

In its sample, this clone was seen once. V gene TRBV21-1 combines with J gene TRBJ2-5; no check of the table's D call, TRBD1, against the DNA was made. TRBV21-1 is noted as a pseudogene. This CDR3 comprises 15 residues. This chain's CDR3 is CASTPGQGAQETQYF. DNA for the CDR3: TGTGCCAGCACCCCGGGACAGGGGGCCCAAGAGACCCAGTACTTC.

The chain recombines TRBV6-1 with TRBJ1-5; 7 bases match TRBD1. CDR3 length: 13 residues. CDR1 is MNHNS and CDR2 is SASEGT in the germline V gene. V shed 8 bases, J shed 3 bases, and the junction held 4 bases outside the gene matches. DNA of the CDR3: TGTGCCAGCGACAGGGACCACAATCAGCCCCAGCATTTT. It translates to CASDRDHNQPQHF.

Only a few counts were recorded for this clone. Written as DNA, the CDR3 is TGTGCCAGCAGCTTGGGCCGGGAGGTGCGACCCCTCCACTTT. Translation gives CASSLGREVRPLHF. This chain connects TRBV5-6 to TRBJ1-6, with D hard to call. The CDR3 spans 14 residues. V lost 0 bases to trimming and J lost 12 bases, with 13 bases between them. CDR1 and CDR2 (germline): SGHDT, YYEEEE.

This chain links TRBV5-5 with TRBJ2-7; tentative D call: TRBD2 (5 bases). The CDR3 runs to 13 residues. V was shortened by 0 bases and J by 9 bases, with 13 bases between the two germline ends. Per the germline V gene, CDR1 is SGHKS and CDR2 is YYEKEE (reference sequence). CDR3 in DNA: TGTGCCAGCAGCTTGGATACGGGATTCGGGCAGTACTTC. This translates into CASSLDTGFGQYF.

The chain joins TRBV15 to TRBJ2-3, with a possible D match to TRBD1 (5 bases). Per the germline V gene, CDR1 is LNHNV and CDR2 is YYDKDF (reference sequence). This CDR3 spans 14 amino acids. Trimming removed 3 bases from V and 6 bases from J, with 13 bases in between. This CDR3 is CATSSAWGSDTQYF. Written as DNA, the CDR3 is TGTGCCACCAGCAGCGCGTGGGGCTCTGATACGCAGTATTTT.

The J gene is TRBJ2-6, the V gene TRBV9; D gene unclear. Germline CDR1 and CDR2: SGDLS and YYNGEE. This CDR3 is built from 16 residues. Trimming removed 0 bases from V and 2 bases from J, with 9 bases in between. As DNA, the CDR3 is TGTGCCAGCAGCGTAGTGGCCGGAGCTGGGGCCAACGTCCTGACTTTC. Its protein product is CASSVVAGAGANVLTF. The full variable domain, rest sourced from reference TRBV9 and TRBJ2-6, is DSGVTQTPKHLITATGQRVTLRCSPRSGDLSVYWYQQSLDQGLQFLIQYYNGEERAKGNILERFSAQQFPDLHSELNLSSLELGDSALYFCASSVVAGAGANVLTFGAGSRLTVL.

The chain joins TRBV5-1 to TRBJ1-2; tentatively, D is TRBD1 (6 bases). The CDR3 contains 12 residues. Trimming cost V 0 bases and J 12 bases, with 12 bases left between them. Germline V gives CDR1 SGHRS, CDR2 YFSETQ. CDR3 DNA: TGCGCCAGCAGCTTGGCTCACAGGGATAACACCTTC. This gives the protein CASSLAHRDNTF.

V is TRBV29-1 and J is TRBJ1-1; 8 bases are a match to TRBD1. V lost 4 bases, J lost 5 bases, and 9 bases stayed unmatched. Germline-derived CDR1 and CDR2 are SQVTM and ANQGSEA. There are 14 residues in the CDR3. The CDR3 nucleotides read TGCAGCGTTGGCAGGGGGCAGCGGTTGACTGAAGCTTTCTTT. Translating it yields CSVGRGQRLTEAFF.

This clone was counted between two and nine times. V and J are TRBV29-1 and TRBJ2-2; the match to TRBD1 covers 7 bases. This CDR3 has 14 residues. CDR1 SQVTM and CDR2 ANQGSEA come from the germline V gene. J gave up 4 bases and V 4 bases, and 6 bases lay outside the gene matches. For the CDR3, the DNA is TGCAGCGTTGCGGGCACAGGGGCCACCGGGGAGCTGTTTTTT. It encodes CSVAGTGATGELFF.

This sequence joins TRBV27 and TRBJ2-3; tentatively, D is TRBD2 (5 bases). The CDR3 consists of 15 residues. V gave up 2 bases and J gave up 2 bases, with 11 bases separating them. The germline CDR1 and CDR2 sequences are MNHEY and SMNVEV (reference sequence). Here the CDR3 DNA reads TGTGCCAGCAGTTTAGCAGGACTTTTCACAGATACGCAGTATTTT. Residues: CASSLAGLFTDTQYF.

The rearrangement links TRBV4-3 to TRBJ2-2; 9 bases agree with TRBD1. CDR3 size: 15 residues. V lost 4 bases and J lost 3; bases outside the gene matches: 3. Germline loops: CDR1 LGHNA, CDR2 YSLEER. CDR3 protein: CASSPGQGYTGELFF. The CDR3 nucleotides read TGCGCCAGCAGCCCGGGACAGGGCTACACCGGGGAGCTGTTTTTT.

This clone was counted only a few times. The CDR3 is CASRVQGSDTQYF. In DNA form, the CDR3 reads TGCGCCAGCAGAGTACAGGGGTCAGATACGCAGTATTTT. V gene TRBV5-1 combines with J gene TRBJ2-3; TRBD1 matches 7 bases. V dropped 5 bases and J dropped 4; count of bases not matched to a gene: 4. The CDR3 is 13 amino acids. Germline V gives CDR1 SGHRS, CDR2 YFSETQ.

CDR3 DNA: TGCGCCAGCAGCTTGACTCCCTCGAACACTGAAGCTTTCTTT. Translation gives CASSLTPSNTEAFF. V and J are TRBV5-1 and TRBJ1-1; D not certain. V lost 1 base and J 1 base, leaving 8 bases between the germline ends. This CDR3 is built from 14 residues. Looked up from germline, CDR1 is SGHRS and CDR2 is YFSETQ.

This clone was recorded a few times. V usage is TRBV7-2 and J usage is TRBJ1-2; TRBD1 might be the D (5 bases). The CDR3 consists of 17 residues. The germline CDR1 and CDR2 sequences are SGHTA and FQGNSA. Trimming stripped 1 base from V and 5 bases from J, with 20 bases between. CDR3 region: CASSLDSDRPETYGYTF. CDR3 in DNA: TGTGCCAGCAGCTTAGATTCCGACAGACCCGAAACGTATGGCTACACCTTC.

Concerning this clone itself: This specimen includes other DNA sequences encoding the same CDR3. V is TRBV2 and J is TRBJ1-6; D not certain. Trimming took 4 bases from V and 1 from J, leaving 14 bases between them. Per the germline V gene, CDR1 is SNHLY and CDR2 is FYNNEI. This CDR3 is 17 amino acids long. CDR3 coding DNA: TGTGCCAGCAGTGCTGGGGAGGGCAGATCCTATAATTCACCCCTCCACTTT. This sequence encodes CASSAGEGRSYNSPLHF.

The J gene is TRBJ1-5, the V gene TRBV6-5; D remains ambiguous. This CDR3 region has 13 residues. V lost 4 bases and J lost 0, with 4 bases in between. Germline V gene lookup returns CDR1 MNHEY and CDR2 SVGAGI. DNA for the CDR3: TGTGCCAGCAGTTTAGATAGCAATCAGCCCCAGCATTTT. Residues: CASSLDSNQPQHF.

The chain combines TRBV5-1 with TRBJ1-1; D perhaps matches TRBD1 (5 bases). CDR1 SGHRS and CDR2 YFSETQ come from the germline V gene. V lost 2 bases and J 4 bases, leaving 12 bases between the germline ends. The length of the CDR3 is 14 residues. The CDR3 region has the DNA TGCGCCAGCAGCTTCTCAGGGTCGGCCACTGAAGCTTTCTTT. Translation: CASSFSGSATEAFF.

V gene TRBV29-1 combines with J gene TRBJ1-2; 9 bases align to TRBD1. The length of the CDR3 is 16 residues. V was clipped by 3 bases and J by 2 bases; unmatched bases: 10. CDR1 is SQVTM and CDR2 is ANQGSEA in the germline V gene. The CDR3 is CSVDSGQGLSNYGYTF. The DNA of the CDR3 is TGCAGCGTTGATTCGGGACAGGGCCTCTCGAACTATGGCTACACCTTC.

The V and J genes are TRBV6-5 and TRBJ2-7; the match to TRBD1 covers 10 bases. The V gene end was trimmed by 6 bases and the J gene end by 3 bases; junction bases not matched to a gene: 5. Germline values: CDR1 MNHEY, CDR2 SVGAGI. The CDR3 sequence is 14 residues long. CDR3 in DNA: TGTGCCAGCAGCCCCCGGGACAGGGGCTACGAGCAGTACTTC. It specifies CASSPRDRGYEQYF.

V is TRBV11-2 and J is TRBJ2-5; D is unclear. Trimming took 5 bases from V and 5 from J, leaving 9 bases between them. Germline V gives CDR1 SGHAT, CDR2 FQNNGV. This CDR3 has 12 residues. CDR3 DNA: TGTGCCAGCAGCCCTCCTGTGGAGACCCAGTACTTC. It specifies CASSPPVETQYF. Based on the CDR3 plus reference TRBV11-2 and TRBJ2-5, the full variable domain is EAGVAQSPRYKIIEKRQSVAFWCNPISGHATLYWYQQILGQGPKLLIQFQNNGVVDDSQLPKDRFSAERLKGVDSTLKIQPAKLEDSAVYLCASSPPVETQYFGPGTRLLVL.

The CDR3 sequence is CASTAFRNNEQFF. The CDR3 nucleotides are TGTGCCAGCACTGCGTTCAGGAACAATGAGCAGTTCTTC. This sequence joins TRBV2 and TRBJ2-1, with D hard to call. Trimming removed 7 bases from V and 5 bases from J, with 12 bases in between. The V gene's germline CDR1 is SNHLY and CDR2 FYNNEI. CDR3 length: 13 amino acids.

This chain links TRBV11-2 with TRBJ1-3; no reliable D call. Germline assignment: CDR1 SGHAT and CDR2 FQNNGV. Deletions cut 0 bases from V and 4 bases from J, with 10 bases between. This CDR3 region has 15 residues. CDR3 region: CASSLDPGKGNTIYF. For the CDR3, the DNA is TGTGCCAGCAGCTTAGATCCGGGGAAAGGAAACACCATATATTTT.

This clone has a handful of counts. The rearrangement uses TRBV6-5 and TRBJ1-2; D possibly corresponds to TRBD1 (6 bases). The CDR3 length is 14 residues. Germline V gives CDR1 MNHEY, CDR2 SVGAGI. V dropped 7 bases and J dropped 4 bases, with 16 bases sitting between them. CDR3 sequence: CASIGPGTTYGYTF. The CDR3 bases are TGTGCCAGCATTGGCCCCGGGACAACCTATGGCTACACCTTC.

This chain uses TRBV10-3 with TRBJ1-2; the match to TRBD1 covers 7 bases. This CDR3 contains 15 residues. J was trimmed by 7 bases and V by 3 bases; bases with no gene match: 11. The V gene's germline CDR1 is ENHRY and CDR2 SYGVKD. The CDR3, as DNA: TGTGCCATCAGTGAATTGACAGGGTACCTAGGTGGCTACACCTTC. Amino acid sequence: CAISELTGYLGGYTF.